These T cell receptor beta chains were read from a single sample in a study of T-cell reconstitution after alpha-beta-depleted transplantation in children. From the PCR reads, TCRdb called clonotypes with MiXCR, one entry per CDR3 protein. The data show 65,000 to 75,000 distinct CDR3 sequences, with just under 5% seen just once and approximately 20% held by the top ten. Sequences were derived from PBMCs, mostly from graft donor cells, sampled 180 days after TCRalphabeta/CD19-depleted stem cell transplant. The origin of the receptors is a boy in the first two years of life who had a stem cell transplant for acute myeloid leukemia, so the T cells may come from the graft donor. Each CDR3 is given with its conserved first and last residue. D genes are given only for firm matches. Where a row states a size, it is once, few, many or the class of an expanded clone; other rows omit it.

V	length	D	J	size	DNA	CDR3
TRBV7-2	15	-	TRBJ2-4	many	TGTGCCAGCAGCTTATGGGACATCGGCAAAAACATTCAGTACTTC	CASSLWDIGKNIQYF
TRBV4-1	16	-	TRBJ2-1	few	TGCGCCAGCAGCCAAGAACCCAATGGCCTCTACAATGAGCAGTTCTTC	CASSQEPNGLYNEQFF
TRBV15	13	-	TRBJ2-2	many	TGTGCCACCAGCACCGCGGCTCGCGGGGAGCTGTTTTTT	CATSTAARGELFF
TRBV15	16	-	TRBJ2-3	many	TGTGCCACCAGCAGAGAGGCCAGTGCGGGCACAGATACGCAGTATTTT	CATSREASAGTDTQYF
TRBV4-3	13	-	TRBJ1-2	many	TGCGCCAGCGCCGGGGGACCTAACTATGGCTACACCTTC	CASAGGPNYGYTF
TRBV9	16	TRBD2	TRBJ2-1	many	TGTGCCAGCAGCGCCATTAGCGGGGGGCCGTACAATGAGCAGTTCTTC	CASSAISGGPYNEQFF
TRBV7-2	16	TRBD1	TRBJ2-6	many	TGTGCCAGCAGCCTACAGGGGGCGGGGGGGGCCAACGTCCTGACTTTC	CASSLQGAGGANVLTF
TRBV20-1	13	-	TRBJ1-2	many	TGCAGTGCTAGAGATCTGTCTTCCGGTGGCTACACCTTC	CSARDLSSGGYTF
TRBV7-1	18	-	TRBJ2-1	-	TGTGCCAGCAGCTCCCACCTTATCTGGGGAGCCGGCTACAATGAGCAGTTCTTC	CASSSHLIWGAGYNEQFF
TRBV12-3/TRBV12-4	18	-	TRBJ1-3	many	TGTGCCAGCAGTTTAGCGCGCAAGAGCTTCCCCTCTGGAAACACCATATATTTT	CASSLARKSFPSGNTIYF
TRBV10-3	13	TRBD2	TRBJ2-1	many	TGTGCCTCGGGCGGGGGGGCATACAATGAGCAGTTCTTC	CASGGGAYNEQFF
TRBV20-1	15	-	TRBJ2-3	many	TGCAGTGCTAGAGATTGGCTACTGAACCCAGATACGCAGTATTTT	CSARDWLLNPDTQYF
TRBV7-9	15	-	TRBJ1-4	many	TGTGCCAGCAGGCCAAACGGGGGCCCTAGGGAAAAACTGTTTTTT	CASRPNGGPREKLFF
TRBV12-3/TRBV12-4	15	TRBD1	TRBJ1-5	many	TGTGCCAGCAGGGACTCGGACAGGGGCAATCAGCCCCAGCATTTT	CASRDSDRGNQPQHF
TRBV6-5	17	TRBD2	TRBJ2-1	many	TGTGCCAGCAGTTACTCCCGCCTCCGGGGGGGCCATAATGAGCAGTTCTTC	CASSYSRLRGGHNEQFF
TRBV5-1	14	-	TRBJ2-5	many	TGCGCCAGCAGCTTAGTCGCGACGGCCGAGACCCAGTACTTC	CASSLVATAETQYF
TRBV2	18	TRBD1	TRBJ1-1	-	TGTGCCCTCGGGGGGGAGTGGCAGGGGGCGAGAAGGAACACTGAAGCTTTCTTT	CALGGEWQGARRNTEAFF
TRBV6-5	12	-	TRBJ1-1	many	TGTGCCAGCCAAGGGGGGAACACTGAAGCTTTCTTT	CASQGGNTEAFF
TRBV12-3/TRBV12-4	13	-	TRBJ1-1	many	TGTGCCAGCAGTTTAGGGGCCGACACTGAAGCTTTCTTT	CASSLGADTEAFF
TRBV7-2	19	TRBD1	TRBJ1-6	many	TGTGCCAGCAGCCTAGGCCCCCGGGACAGGGACAATTCGGTTTCACCCCTCCACTTT	CASSLGPRDRDNSVSPLHF
TRBV20-1	15	-	TRBJ1-5	many	TGCAGTGCTAGAGCAGGGACCCGGTCGGATCAGCCCCAGCATTTT	CSARAGTRSDQPQHF
TRBV7-9	13	-	TRBJ1-1	many	TGTGCCAGCAGAAAGGGATATAACACTGAAGCTTTCTTT	CASRKGYNTEAFF
TRBV4-1	14	-	TRBJ2-5	many	TGCGCCAGCAGCCACCCAGGAGGTTGGGAGACCCAGTACTTC	CASSHPGGWETQYF
TRBV28	12	-	TRBJ1-2	many	TGTGCCAGCCTTGGACGGAACTATGGCTACACCTTC	CASLGRNYGYTF
TRBV5-1	15	TRBD1	TRBJ1-3	many	TGCGCCAGCAGCCCAGGGACAGCTTCTGGAAACACCATATATTTT	CASSPGTASGNTIYF
TRBV20-1	11	-	TRBJ2-5	many	TGCAGTGCTAGGGGTGGAGAGACCCAGTACTTC	CSARGGETQYF
TRBV24-1	14	-	TRBJ1-6	many	TGTGCCACCAGTGATGGCAGAGTTAATTCACCCCTCCACTTT	CATSDGRVNSPLHF
TRBV12-3/TRBV12-4	17	TRBD2	TRBJ2-3	many	TGTGCCAGCAGTCGACTAGCGGGGGGTACTAGCACAGATACGCAGTATTTT	CASSRLAGGTSTDTQYF
TRBV12-3/TRBV12-4	16	TRBD1	TRBJ1-2	many	TGTGCCAGCAGTCTCCAAGGGACAGGGGGGTGGTATGGCTACACCTTC	CASSLQGTGGWYGYTF
TRBV20-1	17	-	TRBJ1-6	many	TGCAGTGCTAGTACACACCTTAAAGGCGGAGCTGGATCACCCCTCCACTTT	CSASTHLKGGAGSPLHF
TRBV20-1	13	-	TRBJ1-5	many	TGCAGTGCTAATGAGGGGCCAGTCCAGCCCCAGCATTTT	CSANEGPVQPQHF
TRBV6-2/TRBV6-3	13	-	TRBJ1-2	many	TGTGCCAGCAGTTCCAGTTCTAACTATGGCTACACCTTC	CASSSSSNYGYTF
TRBV20-1	14	-	TRBJ1-6	many	TGCAGTGCTAGAGCGGGCACGTTTAATTCACCCCTCCACTTT	CSARAGTFNSPLHF
TRBV7-2	16	-	TRBJ1-3	-	TGTGCCAGCAGCTCTTGGGTCACCCTGTCTGGAAACACCATATATTTT	CASSSWVTLSGNTIYF
TRBV24-1	11	-	TRBJ2-1	few	TGTGCCACCAGTGCCCTCAATGAGCAGTTCTTC	CATSALNEQFF
TRBV19	15	TRBD1	TRBJ1-4	few	TGTGCCAGTAGTATAGGGGGACAGATCGGAGAAAAACTGTTTTTT	CASSIGGQIGEKLFF
TRBV7-2	15	TRBD1	TRBJ2-7	many	TGTGCCAGCAGCTTAGCCGGGACAGGGGGCTACGAGCAGTACTTC	CASSLAGTGGYEQYF
TRBV11-2	18	-	TRBJ2-4	many	TGTGCCAGCAGCCCTAAGCGCATACAGGGTTCATTTGGGAACATTCAGTACTTC	CASSPKRIQGSFGNIQYF